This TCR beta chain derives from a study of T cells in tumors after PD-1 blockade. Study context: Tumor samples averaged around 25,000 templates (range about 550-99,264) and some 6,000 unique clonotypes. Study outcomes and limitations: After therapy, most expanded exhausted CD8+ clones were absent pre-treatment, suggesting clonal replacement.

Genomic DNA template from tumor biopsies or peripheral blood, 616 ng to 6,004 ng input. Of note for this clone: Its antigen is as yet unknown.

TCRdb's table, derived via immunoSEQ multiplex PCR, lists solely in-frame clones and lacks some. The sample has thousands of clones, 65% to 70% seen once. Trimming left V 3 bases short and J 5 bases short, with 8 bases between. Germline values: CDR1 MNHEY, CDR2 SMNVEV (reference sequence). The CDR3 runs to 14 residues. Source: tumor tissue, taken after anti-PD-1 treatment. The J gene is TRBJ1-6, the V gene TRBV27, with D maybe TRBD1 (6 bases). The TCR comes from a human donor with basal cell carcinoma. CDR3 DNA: TGTGCCAGCAGTTTGGGGGCAGATAATTCACCCCTCCACTTT. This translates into CASSLGADNSPLHF.